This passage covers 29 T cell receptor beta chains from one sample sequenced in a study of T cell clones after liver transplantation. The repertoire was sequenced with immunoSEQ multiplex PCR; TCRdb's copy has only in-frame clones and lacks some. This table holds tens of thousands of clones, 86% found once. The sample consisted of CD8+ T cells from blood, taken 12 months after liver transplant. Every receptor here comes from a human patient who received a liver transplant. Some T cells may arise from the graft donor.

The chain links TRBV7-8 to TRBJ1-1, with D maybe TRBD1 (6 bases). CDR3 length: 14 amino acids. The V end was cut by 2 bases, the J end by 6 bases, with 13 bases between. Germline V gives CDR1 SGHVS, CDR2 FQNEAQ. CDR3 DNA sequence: TGTGCCAGCAGCTTAAGACAGGTGGGGGCTGAAGCTTTCTTT. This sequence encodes CASSLRQVGAEAFF.

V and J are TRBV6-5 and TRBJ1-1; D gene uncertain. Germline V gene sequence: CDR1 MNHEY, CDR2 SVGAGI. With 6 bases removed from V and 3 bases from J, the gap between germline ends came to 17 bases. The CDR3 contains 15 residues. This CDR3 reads CASSPNTGWDTEAFF. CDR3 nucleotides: TGTGCCAGCAGCCCTAATACCGGGTGGGACACTGAAGCTTTCTTT.

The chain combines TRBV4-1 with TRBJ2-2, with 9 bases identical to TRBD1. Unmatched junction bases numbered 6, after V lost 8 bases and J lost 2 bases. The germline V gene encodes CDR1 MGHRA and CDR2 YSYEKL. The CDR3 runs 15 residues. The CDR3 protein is CASGTGGYNTGELFF. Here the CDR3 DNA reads TGCGCCAGCGGAACAGGGGGCTATAACACCGGGGAGCTGTTTTTT.

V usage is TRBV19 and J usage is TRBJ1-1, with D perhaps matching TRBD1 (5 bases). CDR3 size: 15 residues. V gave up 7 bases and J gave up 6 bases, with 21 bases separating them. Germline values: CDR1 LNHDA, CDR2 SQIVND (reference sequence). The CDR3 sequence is CASTPGRQGGPEAFF. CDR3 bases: TGTGCCAGTACTCCTGGGAGGCAGGGAGGCCCTGAAGCTTTCTTT.

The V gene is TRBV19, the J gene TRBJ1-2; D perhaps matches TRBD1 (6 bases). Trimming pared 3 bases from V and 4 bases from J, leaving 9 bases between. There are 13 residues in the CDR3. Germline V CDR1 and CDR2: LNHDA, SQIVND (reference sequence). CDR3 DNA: TGTGCCAGTAGTATCGGGGGCGCCTATGGCTACACCTTC. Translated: CASSIGGAYGYTF.

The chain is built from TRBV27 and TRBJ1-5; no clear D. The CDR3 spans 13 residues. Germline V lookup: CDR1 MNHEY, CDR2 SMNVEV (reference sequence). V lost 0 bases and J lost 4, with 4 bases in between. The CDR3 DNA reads TGTGCCAGCAGTTTATCCCTTAATCAGCCCCAGCATTTT. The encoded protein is CASSLSLNQPQHF.

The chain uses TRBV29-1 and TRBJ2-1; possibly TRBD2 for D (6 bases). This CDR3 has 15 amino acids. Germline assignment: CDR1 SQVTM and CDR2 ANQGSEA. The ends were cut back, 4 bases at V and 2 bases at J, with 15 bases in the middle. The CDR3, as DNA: TGCAGCGTTGGCGGAGTAGCGGAGGCCTACAATGAGCAGTTCTTC. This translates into CSVGGVAEAYNEQFF.

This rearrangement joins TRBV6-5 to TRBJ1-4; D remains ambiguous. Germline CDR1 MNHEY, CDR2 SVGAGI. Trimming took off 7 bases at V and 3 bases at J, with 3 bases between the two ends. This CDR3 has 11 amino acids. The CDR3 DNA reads TGTGCCAGCACCCCTAATGAAAAACTGTTTTTT. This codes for CASTPNEKLFF.

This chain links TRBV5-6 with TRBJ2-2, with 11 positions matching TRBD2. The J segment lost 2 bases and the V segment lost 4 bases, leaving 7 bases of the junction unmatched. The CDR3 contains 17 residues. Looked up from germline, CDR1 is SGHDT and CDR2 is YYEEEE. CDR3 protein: CASSLLAGEKNTGELFF. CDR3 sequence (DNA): TGTGCCAGCAGCCTACTAGCGGGAGAGAAAAACACCGGGGAGCTGTTTTTT.

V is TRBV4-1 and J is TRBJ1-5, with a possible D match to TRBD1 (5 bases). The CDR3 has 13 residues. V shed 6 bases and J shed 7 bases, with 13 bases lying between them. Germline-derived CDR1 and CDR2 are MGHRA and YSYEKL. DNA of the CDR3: TGCGCCAGCAGTCCCGGGGGGGAACAGCCCCAGCATTTT. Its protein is CASSPGGEQPQHF.

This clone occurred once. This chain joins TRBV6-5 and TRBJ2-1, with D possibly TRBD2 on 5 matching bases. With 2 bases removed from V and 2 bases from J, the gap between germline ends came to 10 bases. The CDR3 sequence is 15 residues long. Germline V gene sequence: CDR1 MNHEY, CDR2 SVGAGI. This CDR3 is CASSYGRVPYNEQFF. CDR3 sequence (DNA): TGTGCCAGCAGTTACGGGCGGGTCCCCTACAATGAGCAGTTCTTC.

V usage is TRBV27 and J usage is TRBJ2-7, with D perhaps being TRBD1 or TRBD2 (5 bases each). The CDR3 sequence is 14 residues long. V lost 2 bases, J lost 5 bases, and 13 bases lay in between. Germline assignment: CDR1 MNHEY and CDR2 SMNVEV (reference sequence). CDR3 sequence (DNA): TGTGCCAGCAGTTTACTCGGGGACGTCCACGAGCAGTACTTC. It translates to CASSLLGDVHEQYF.

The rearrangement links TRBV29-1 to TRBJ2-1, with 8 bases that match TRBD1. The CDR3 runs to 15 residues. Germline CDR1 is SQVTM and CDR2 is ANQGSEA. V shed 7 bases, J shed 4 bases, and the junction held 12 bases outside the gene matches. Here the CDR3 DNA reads TGCAGCGCCTTCCCTGGGGACAGGACTTACAATGAGCAGTTCTTC. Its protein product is CSAFPGDRTYNEQFF.

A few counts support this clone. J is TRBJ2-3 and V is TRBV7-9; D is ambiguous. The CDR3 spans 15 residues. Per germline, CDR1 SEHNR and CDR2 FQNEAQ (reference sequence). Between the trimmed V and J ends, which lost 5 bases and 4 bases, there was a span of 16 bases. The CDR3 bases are TGTGCCAGCAGCCCCCCGGCATCTGGGCCAGATACGCAGTATTTT. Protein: CASSPPASGPDTQYF.

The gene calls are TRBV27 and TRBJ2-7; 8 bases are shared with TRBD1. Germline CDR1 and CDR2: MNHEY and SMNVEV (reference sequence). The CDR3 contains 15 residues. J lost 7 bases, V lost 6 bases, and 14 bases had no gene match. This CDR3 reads CASRGQDSNQWEQYF. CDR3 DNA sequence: TGTGCCAGCAGGGGACAGGACTCTAACCAGTGGGAGCAGTACTTC.

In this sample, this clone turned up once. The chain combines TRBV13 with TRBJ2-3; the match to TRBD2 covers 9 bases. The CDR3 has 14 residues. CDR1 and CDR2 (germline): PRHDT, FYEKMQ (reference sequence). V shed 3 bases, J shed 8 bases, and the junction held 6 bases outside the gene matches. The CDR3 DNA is TGTGCCAGCAGCTTTATAGCGGGAGAGGGTACGCAGTATTTT. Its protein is CASSFIAGEGTQYF.

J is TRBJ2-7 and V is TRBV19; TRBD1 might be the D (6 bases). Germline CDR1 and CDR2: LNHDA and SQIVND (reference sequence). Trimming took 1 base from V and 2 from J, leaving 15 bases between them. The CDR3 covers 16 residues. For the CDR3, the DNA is TGTGCCAGTAGTATAGCTCACCAGGACAGCACCTACGAGCAGTACTTC. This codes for CASSIAHQDSTYEQYF.

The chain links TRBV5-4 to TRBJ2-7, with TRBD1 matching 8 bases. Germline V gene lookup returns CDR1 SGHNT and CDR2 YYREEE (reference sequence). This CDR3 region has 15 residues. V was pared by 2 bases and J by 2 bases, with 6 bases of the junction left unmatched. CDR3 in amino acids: CASSFWTGRTYEQYF. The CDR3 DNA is TGTGCCAGCAGCTTCTGGACAGGGAGAACCTACGAGCAGTACTTC.

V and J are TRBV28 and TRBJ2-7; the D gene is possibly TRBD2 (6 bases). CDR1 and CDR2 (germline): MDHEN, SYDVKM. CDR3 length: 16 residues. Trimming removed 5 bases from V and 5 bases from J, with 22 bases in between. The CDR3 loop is CASSAERVATADEQYF. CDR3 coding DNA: TGTGCCAGCAGTGCAGAGCGGGTGGCTACGGCTGACGAGCAGTACTTC.

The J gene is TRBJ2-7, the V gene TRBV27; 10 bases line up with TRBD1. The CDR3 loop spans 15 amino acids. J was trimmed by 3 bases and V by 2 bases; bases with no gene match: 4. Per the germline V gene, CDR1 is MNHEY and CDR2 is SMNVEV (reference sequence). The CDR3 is CASSLLDRGVYEQYF. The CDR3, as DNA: TGTGCCAGCAGTTTACTGGACAGGGGGGTCTACGAGCAGTACTTC.

CDR3 coding DNA: TGTGCCAGTAGTATTGGGGGAAGGGGCGAGCAGTACTTC. This gives the protein CASSIGGRGEQYF. V gene TRBV19 combines with J gene TRBJ2-7; tentatively, D is TRBD1 or TRBD2 (5 bases each). Between the trimmed V and J ends, which lost 3 bases and 6 bases, there was a span of 12 bases. Germline assignment: CDR1 LNHDA and CDR2 SQIVND (reference sequence). The CDR3 has 13 amino acids.

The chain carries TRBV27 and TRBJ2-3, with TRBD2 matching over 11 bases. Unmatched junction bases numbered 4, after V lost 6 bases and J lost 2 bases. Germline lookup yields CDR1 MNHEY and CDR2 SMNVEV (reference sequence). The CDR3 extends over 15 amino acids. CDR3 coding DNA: TGTGCCAGCAGACTAGCGGGGGCACTCACAGATACGCAGTATTTT. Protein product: CASRLAGALTDTQYF.

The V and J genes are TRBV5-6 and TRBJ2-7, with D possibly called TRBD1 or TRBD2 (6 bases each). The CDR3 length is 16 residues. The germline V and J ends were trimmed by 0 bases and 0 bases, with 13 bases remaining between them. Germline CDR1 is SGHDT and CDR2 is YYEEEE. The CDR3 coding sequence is TGTGCCAGCAGCTTGGCCTCGGGGGCTCTCTCCTACGAGCAGTACTTC. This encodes CASSLASGALSYEQYF.

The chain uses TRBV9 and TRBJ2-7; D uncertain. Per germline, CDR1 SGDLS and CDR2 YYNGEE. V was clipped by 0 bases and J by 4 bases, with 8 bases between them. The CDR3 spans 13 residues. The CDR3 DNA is TGTGCCAGCAGCGTAGCTCCCGGATACGAGCAGTACTTC. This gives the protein CASSVAPGYEQYF.

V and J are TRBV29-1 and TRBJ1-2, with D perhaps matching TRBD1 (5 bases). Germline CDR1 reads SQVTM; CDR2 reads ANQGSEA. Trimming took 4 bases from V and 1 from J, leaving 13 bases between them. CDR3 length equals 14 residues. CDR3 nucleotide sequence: TGCAGCGTTGGGGGGTCCCTATTTAACTATGGCTACACCTTC. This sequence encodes CSVGGSLFNYGYTF.

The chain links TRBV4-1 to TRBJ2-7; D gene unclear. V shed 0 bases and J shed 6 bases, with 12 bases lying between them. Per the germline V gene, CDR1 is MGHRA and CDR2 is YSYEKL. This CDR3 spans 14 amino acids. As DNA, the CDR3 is TGCGCCAGCAGCCAAGACACCGGCCTCCTCGAGCAGTACTTC. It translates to CASSQDTGLLEQYF.

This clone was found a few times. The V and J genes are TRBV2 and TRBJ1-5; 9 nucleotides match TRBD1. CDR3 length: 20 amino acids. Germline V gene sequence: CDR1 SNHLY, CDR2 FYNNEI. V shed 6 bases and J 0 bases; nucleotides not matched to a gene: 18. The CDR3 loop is CASSETFRDRAVASNQPQHF. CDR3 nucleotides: TGTGCCAGCAGCGAAACTTTCCGGGACAGGGCGGTGGCTAGCAATCAGCCCCAGCATTTT.

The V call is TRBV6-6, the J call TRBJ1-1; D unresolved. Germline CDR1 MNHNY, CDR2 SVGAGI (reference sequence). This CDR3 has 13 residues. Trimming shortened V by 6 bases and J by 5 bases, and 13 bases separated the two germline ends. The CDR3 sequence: CASSLLLGTEAFF. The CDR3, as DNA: TGTGCCAGCAGCCTCCTCCTCGGAACTGAAGCTTTCTTT.

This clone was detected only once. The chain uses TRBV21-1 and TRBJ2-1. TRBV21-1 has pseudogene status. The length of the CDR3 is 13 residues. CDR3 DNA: TGTGCCAGCAGCAAAAGGGTCTACAATGAGCAGTTCTTC. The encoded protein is CASSKRVYNEQFF.